A selection of T cell receptor beta chains follows, all from one sample in a study of CD8+ T cells in alopecia areata. Produced via immunoSEQ multiplex PCR; TCRdb's table is partial and in-frame only. This table has over 100,000 clones, 45% to 50% appearing once. Sequencing was performed on CD8+ T cells sorted from blood, taken at week 0. Every receptor here comes from a human donor with alopecia areata. Both conserved end residues are part of each CDR3. The order of the fields is D gene, clone size, V gene, J gene, CDR3 DNA, CDR3 protein. D genes are given only for firm matches. Clone size appears in some rows only: once, few, many, or a class for an expanded clone.

d_gene: TRBD1
abundance: .
v_gene: TRBV29-1
j_gene: TRBJ2-7
CDR3nt: TGCAGCGTAGGGACAGGGGTTCAGGAGCAGTACTTC
CDR3aa: CSVGTGVQEQYF

d_gene: .
abundance: once
v_gene: TRBV6-5
j_gene: TRBJ2-3
CDR3nt: TGTGCCAGCAGTTACTCCCTAGGGACCTTTGGAGATACGCAGTATTTT
CDR3aa: CASSYSLGTFGDTQYF

d_gene: .
abundance: few
v_gene: TRBV7-9
j_gene: TRBJ2-7
CDR3nt: TGTGCCAGCAGCCCCCCACAGGGTCCCTACGAGCAGTACTTC
CDR3aa: CASSPPQGPYEQYF

d_gene: TRBD1
abundance: few
v_gene: TRBV13
j_gene: TRBJ1-6
CDR3nt: TGTGCCAGCAGCCCCTGGACAGGGGAACCCCTCCACTTT
CDR3aa: CASSPWTGEPLHF

d_gene: .
abundance: once
v_gene: TRBV30
j_gene: TRBJ2-3
CDR3nt: TGTGCCTGGAATGGTAGGGGAACCCCAAGCACAGATACGCAGTATTTT
CDR3aa: CAWNGRGTPSTDTQYF

d_gene: TRBD1
abundance: .
v_gene: TRBV19
j_gene: TRBJ2-2
CDR3nt: TGTGCCAGTAGTAAGGACAGGGGGCGATCCGGGGAGCTGTTTTTT
CDR3aa: CASSKDRGRSGELFF

d_gene: .
abundance: .
v_gene: TRBV27
j_gene: TRBJ2-2
CDR3nt: TGTGCCAGCAGTCGACAGACCGGGGAGCTGTTTTTT
CDR3aa: CASSRQTGELFF

d_gene: .
abundance: few
v_gene: TRBV10-3
j_gene: TRBJ1-2
CDR3nt: TGTGCCATCAGTGAACAGCGAGGAAACTATGGCTACACCTTC
CDR3aa: CAISEQRGNYGYTF

d_gene: TRBD1
abundance: few
v_gene: TRBV5-6
j_gene: TRBJ2-3
CDR3nt: TGTGCCAGCAGCTTCCACAGGGGGCGCACAGATACGCAGTATTTT
CDR3aa: CASSFHRGRTDTQYF

d_gene: .
abundance: .
v_gene: TRBV7-2
j_gene: TRBJ2-2
CDR3nt: TGTGCCAGCAGCTCAGCCAGACAGACCGGGGAGCTGTTTTTT
CDR3aa: CASSSARQTGELFF

d_gene: .
abundance: .
v_gene: TRBV9
j_gene: TRBJ2-3
CDR3nt: TGTGCCAGCAGCGTAGAGTGGGTTGATACGCAGTATTTT
CDR3aa: CASSVEWVDTQYF

d_gene: .
abundance: .
v_gene: TRBV29-1
j_gene: TRBJ2-7
CDR3nt: TGCAGCGCTGTGACCCCCCGACCCCCACTCTACGAGCAGTACTTC
CDR3aa: CSAVTPRPPLYEQYF

d_gene: .
abundance: few
v_gene: TRBV11-3
j_gene: TRBJ2-7
CDR3nt: TGTGCCAGCAGCTTAGACGGGACCGATTCTTCCTACGAGCAGTACTTC
CDR3aa: CASSLDGTDSSYEQYF

d_gene: TRBD1
abundance: few
v_gene: TRBV7-9
j_gene: TRBJ1-2
CDR3nt: TGTGCCAGCAGCTTAGCAGGGGGCGCTTCTGGCTACACCTTC
CDR3aa: CASSLAGGASGYTF

d_gene: TRBD1
abundance: .
v_gene: TRBV5-1
j_gene: TRBJ1-1
CDR3nt: TGCGCCAGCAGCTCCCGGCTAGACAGGGGGAACACTGAAGCTTTCTTT
CDR3aa: CASSSRLDRGNTEAFF

d_gene: .
abundance: few
v_gene: TRBV11-2
j_gene: TRBJ2-7
CDR3nt: TGTGCCAGCAGCTTAGTCATGTTCGAGCAGTACTTC
CDR3aa: CASSLVMFEQYF

d_gene: TRBD1
abundance: .
v_gene: TRBV29-1
j_gene: TRBJ1-2
CDR3nt: TGCAGCGTTGAAGAAGACAGGGGCTATGGCTACACCTTC
CDR3aa: CSVEEDRGYGYTF

d_gene: TRBD1
abundance: .
v_gene: TRBV4-1
j_gene: TRBJ1-5
CDR3nt: TGCGCCAGCAGCCAAGATAGGACAGGGCGTCAGCCCCAGCATTTT
CDR3aa: CASSQDRTGRQPQHF

d_gene: TRBD1
abundance: few
v_gene: TRBV5-1
j_gene: TRBJ1-2
CDR3nt: TGCGCCAGCAGCTGGACAGGTACCGGCTACACCTTC
CDR3aa: CASSWTGTGYTF

d_gene: .
abundance: .
v_gene: TRBV13
j_gene: TRBJ2-5
CDR3nt: TGTGCCAGCAAGACAACTCCGGAGGCGGGGGAGACCCAGTACTTC
CDR3aa: CASKTTPEAGETQYF

d_gene: TRBD1
abundance: .
v_gene: TRBV6-5
j_gene: TRBJ1-3
CDR3nt: TGTGCCAGCCGGAGGGGGCTTGAAAACACCATATATTTT
CDR3aa: CASRRGLENTIYF

d_gene: .
abundance: .
v_gene: TRBV30
j_gene: TRBJ2-5
CDR3nt: TGTGCCTGGAGTGTATCAGGGGATGCGGAGACCCAGTACTTC
CDR3aa: CAWSVSGDAETQYF

d_gene: .
abundance: once
v_gene: TRBV27
j_gene: TRBJ2-1
CDR3nt: TGTGCCAGCAGTCGGGGAGGCTATGAGCAGTTCTTC
CDR3aa: CASSRGGYEQFF

d_gene: .
abundance: few
v_gene: TRBV11-2
j_gene: TRBJ2-5
CDR3nt: TGTGCCAGCAGCTATCTTGAAGGGCGAGAGACCCAGTACTTC
CDR3aa: CASSYLEGRETQYF

d_gene: .
abundance: .
v_gene: TRBV7-9
j_gene: TRBJ1-1
CDR3nt: TGTGCCAGCAGCGAAGGTTTGTTAGGCACTGAAGCTTTCTTT
CDR3aa: CASSEGLLGTEAFF

d_gene: .
abundance: .
v_gene: TRBV6-4
j_gene: TRBJ2-3
CDR3nt: TGTGCCAGCAGTGGGAGTACTAGCACAGATACGCAGTATTTT
CDR3aa: CASSGSTSTDTQYF